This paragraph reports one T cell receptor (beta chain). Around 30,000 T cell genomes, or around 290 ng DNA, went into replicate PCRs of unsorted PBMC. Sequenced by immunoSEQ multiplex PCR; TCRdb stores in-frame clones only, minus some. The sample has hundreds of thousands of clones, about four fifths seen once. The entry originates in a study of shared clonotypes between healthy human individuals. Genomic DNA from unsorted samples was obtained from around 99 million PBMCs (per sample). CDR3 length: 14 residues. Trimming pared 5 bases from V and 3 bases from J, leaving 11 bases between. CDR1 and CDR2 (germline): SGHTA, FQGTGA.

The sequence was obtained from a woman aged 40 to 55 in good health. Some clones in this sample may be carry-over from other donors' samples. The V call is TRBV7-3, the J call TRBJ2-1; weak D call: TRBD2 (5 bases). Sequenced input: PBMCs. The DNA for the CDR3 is TGTGCCAGCAGCAGGACTGCCTACTACAATGAGCAGTTCTTC. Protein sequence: CASSRTAYYNEQFF.